A single sample is the source of the 23 T cell receptor beta chains below, sequenced in a study of blood T cells in healthy people across ages. Using a J-beta primer mix together with a sample-barcoded 5' primer, a second PCR was run for about 7 to 12 cycles. MiXCR was run by TCRdb on the 5' RACE reads, yielding one entry per CDR3 protein. The table lists about 1,000,000 distinct CDR3 sequences, less than 50% of them singletons. Sequences were obtained from blood. These receptor sequences come from a woman aged 55-75 years in good health.

The CDR3 loop is CASSSEIMTYEQYF. In DNA form, the CDR3 reads TGTGCCAGCAGCTCCGAGATTATGACCTACGAGCAGTACTTC. This sequence joins TRBV7-9 and TRBJ2-7; D not resolved. This CDR3 has 14 amino acids. Germline CDR1 SEHNR, CDR2 FQNEAQ (reference sequence). V was pared by 4 bases and J by 2 bases, with 12 bases between. Combining the CDR3 with reference TRBV7-9 and TRBJ2-7 gives the whole variable domain DTGVSQNPRHKITKRGQNVTFRCDPISEHNRLYWYRQTLGQGPEFLTYFQNEAQLEKSRLLSDRFSAERPKGSFSTLEIQRTEQGDSAMYLCASSSEIMTYEQYFGPGTRLTVT.

J is TRBJ2-4 and V is TRBV11-2; TRBD1 matches 7 bases. With the DNA end fitting TRBJ2-7 better, the J assignment may be wrong. The CDR3 has 14 residues. The germline V gene encodes CDR1 SGHAT and CDR2 FQNNGV. CDR3 in DNA: TGTGCCAGCAGCTCATACAGGGGTGGCAACGAGCAGTACTTC. It codes for CASSSYRGGNEQYF.

The chain carries TRBV7-3 and TRBJ2-1; D possibly corresponds to TRBD2 (6 bases). V gave up 3 bases and J gave up 2 bases, with 8 bases separating them. CDR1 is SGHTA, CDR2 FQGTGA, per germline. The CDR3 sequence is 14 residues long. As DNA, the CDR3 is TGTGCCAGCAGCTTGCGGGGAGCCTACAATGAGCAGTTCTTC. It encodes CASSLRGAYNEQFF. Using reference TRBV7-3 and TRBJ2-1 for the parts outside the CDR3, the full variable domain is GAGVSQTPSNKVTEKGKYVELRCDPISGHTALYWYRQSLGQGPEFLIYFQGTGAADDSGLPNDRFFAVRPEGSVSTLKIQRTERGDSAVYLCASSLRGAYNEQFFGPGTRLTVL.

The chain uses TRBV5-1 and TRBJ1-1, with 9 bases that match TRBD1. With V trimmed by 3 bases and J by 5 bases, 11 bases remained unmatched. Germline V gene lookup returns CDR1 SGHRS and CDR2 YFSETQ. The CDR3 spans 16 residues. CDR3 sequence (DNA): TGCGCCAGCAGCTCGGCCCCGGGACAGGGACGGACTGAAGCTTTCTTT. Encoded protein: CASSSAPGQGRTEAFF.

The chain couples TRBV6-2 or TRBV6-3 to TRBJ2-7, with D perhaps assigned TRBD1 or TRBD2 (5 bases each). Germline V gene lookup returns CDR1 MNHEY and CDR2 SVGEGT. This CDR3 comprises 17 residues. Trimming removed 6 bases at V and 7 bases at J, with 28 bases between. CDR3 sequence (DNA): TGTGCCAGCAGCCCCTGGCTGGGACCAGCGTCCTCCAATGAGCAGTACTTC. Translated, it gives CASSPWLGPASSNEQYF.

The chain combines TRBV3-1 with TRBJ1-1; D is uncertain. Per the germline V gene, CDR1 is LGHDT and CDR2 is YNNKEL (reference sequence). The CDR3 has 16 amino acids. Trimming took off 2 bases at V and 1 base at J, with 14 bases between the two ends. DNA for the CDR3: TGTGCCAGCAGCCAAAGGACCCCGGCGGCGAACACTGAAGCTTTCTTT. Translation gives CASSQRTPAANTEAFF.

This chain links TRBV15 with TRBJ2-5; TRBD2 matches at 11 bases. The assigned J gene may be wrong: the sequence end matches TRBJ2-7 better. CDR1 is LNHNV, CDR2 YYDKDF, per germline (reference sequence). There are 15 residues in the CDR3. CDR3 DNA: TGTGCCACCAGCAGAGAGCTAGCGGGAGGAGACGAGCAGTACTTC. Its translation: CATSRELAGGDEQYF.

The V gene is TRBV5-1, the J gene TRBJ2-7; D is possibly TRBD2 (5 bases). Germline assignment: CDR1 SGHRS and CDR2 YFSETQ. V lost 4 bases to trimming and J lost 0 bases, with 14 bases between them. The length of the CDR3 is 15 residues. The CDR3 loop is CASSPRSGASYEQYF. The CDR3 DNA is TGCGCCAGCAGCCCCCGCAGCGGAGCCTCCTACGAGCAGTACTTC.

This clonotype has just a few counts. This chain uses TRBV7-2 with TRBJ2-3, with D hard to call. V was trimmed by 2 bases and J by 4 bases, leaving 7 bases between them. CDR3 size: 13 residues. The V gene's germline CDR1 is SGHTA and CDR2 FQGNSA. The CDR3 sequence: CASSLQAADTQYF. For the CDR3, the DNA is TGTGCCAGCAGCTTACAGGCCGCAGATACGCAGTATTTT.

This clonotype was observed a few times. CDR3 loop: CASSSGHAQHF. The CDR3 coding sequence is TGTGCCAGCAGTTCTGGACACGCCCAGCATTTT. The V gene is TRBV27, the J gene TRBJ1-5, with D maybe TRBD1 (5 bases). Germline CDR1 and CDR2: MNHEY and SMNVEV (reference sequence). V was cut by 4 bases and J by 11 bases, with 9 bases left in between. This CDR3 is 11 amino acids long.

V is TRBV4-1 and J is TRBJ2-4; TRBD2 matches at 7 bases. The V segment lost 5 bases and the J segment 0 bases; nucleotides outside the gene matches: 7. Germline lookup yields CDR1 MGHRA and CDR2 YSYEKL. This CDR3 has 16 amino acids. This CDR3 reads CASSSYSSGAKNIQYF. For the CDR3, the DNA is TGCGCCAGCAGCTCATATTCTAGCGGAGCCAAAAACATTCAGTACTTC.

V gene TRBV28 combines with J gene TRBJ1-2; TRBD1 might be the D (5 bases). With 6 bases removed from V and 3 bases from J, the gap between germline ends came to 17 bases. Per the germline V gene, CDR1 is MDHEN and CDR2 is SYDVKM. This CDR3 has 15 amino acids. DNA for the CDR3: TGTGCCAGCAGCCACCCTGGGGGAGGGGACTATGGCTACACCTTC. This encodes CASSHPGGGDYGYTF.

The V call is TRBV7-9, the J call TRBJ2-1, with 10 bases fitting TRBD2. Looked up from germline, CDR1 is SEHNR and CDR2 is FQNEAQ (reference sequence). The CDR3 length is 17 residues. V gave up 1 base and J gave up 5 bases; unmatched junction bases: 8. CDR3 sequence: CASSLGAAGGVHNEQFF. CDR3 nucleotides: TGTGCCAGCAGCTTAGGGGCAGCGGGAGGGGTCCACAATGAGCAGTTCTTC. The variable domain in full, with the rest retrieved from reference TRBV7-9 and TRBJ2-1, is DTGVSQNPRHKITKRGQNVTFRCDPISEHNRLYWYRQTLGQGPEFLTYFQNEAQLEKSRLLSDRFSAERPKGSFSTLEIQRTEQGDSAMYLCASSLGAAGGVHNEQFFGPGTRLTVL.

This rearrangement joins TRBV15 to TRBJ1-4, with 9 positions matching TRBD1. The CDR3 runs 15 residues. CDR1 and CDR2 from the germline V gene are LNHNV and YYDKDF (reference sequence). J was trimmed by 4 bases and V by 3 bases; bases with no gene match: 3. CDR3 sequence (DNA): TGTGCCACCAGCAGGACAGGGGGTAGTAATGAAAAACTGTTTTTT. It encodes CATSRTGGSNEKLFF.

J is TRBJ2-3 and V is TRBV4-2; 9 positions agree with TRBD2. Trimming at V came to 4 bases and at J to 4 bases, leaving 12 bases not matched to a gene. The germline V gene encodes CDR1 LGHNA and CDR2 YNFKEQ. This CDR3 has 17 residues. CDR3 DNA: TGTGCCAGCAGCCCAGGGCTAGCGGGATTCGGGGCAGATACGCAGTATTTT. Translating gives CASSPGLAGFGADTQYF.

This clonotype was found a few times. The chain uses TRBV7-9 and TRBJ2-1; D unclear. V lost 1 base and J 6 bases, leaving 7 bases between the germline ends. The CDR3 contains 13 residues. The germline gives CDR1 SEHNR, CDR2 FQNEAQ (reference sequence). Here the CDR3 reads CASSLERSNEQFF. The CDR3 DNA is TGTGCCAGCAGCTTAGAGCGTTCCAATGAGCAGTTCTTC.

This clonotype came up many times. The chain links TRBV9 to TRBJ2-7; 8 bases are shared with TRBD1. Trimming removed 0 bases from V and 7 bases from J; junction bases left unmatched: 6. CDR3 length equals 14 residues. CDR1 and CDR2 (germline): SGDLS, YYNGEE. The CDR3 region is CASSVAYRGREQYF. The CDR3 coding sequence is TGTGCCAGCAGCGTAGCTTACAGGGGGAGGGAGCAGTACTTC.

The chain has TRBV28 and TRBJ1-2, with 10 bases aligning to TRBD1. Germline-derived CDR1 and CDR2 are MDHEN and SYDVKM. The length of the CDR3 is 14 residues. The V segment lost 8 bases and the J segment 4 bases; nucleotides outside the gene matches: 7. The CDR3 is CASWVGQGVYGYTF. CDR3 coding DNA: TGTGCCAGCTGGGTCGGACAGGGGGTCTATGGCTACACCTTC.

This clonotype was observed a handful of times. This chain connects TRBV12-3 or TRBV12-4 to TRBJ2-1, with 8 bases lining up with TRBD2. After removal of 6 bases from V and 8 bases from J, the junction contained 12 bases not matched to a gene. The CDR3 has 15 amino acids. The CDR3 here is CASSPGGTIFDEQFF. CDR3 nucleotides: TGTGCCAGCAGCCCGGGGGGGACAATTTTTGATGAGCAGTTCTTC.

The genes are TRBV24-1 and TRBJ1-1, with a possible D match to TRBD1 (5 bases). This CDR3 comprises 19 residues. V lost 7 bases and J 1 base, leaving 27 bases between the germline ends. CDR1 and CDR2 (germline): KGHDR, SFDVKD. Written as DNA, the CDR3 is TGTGCCACCAGCCCAATCCCCCCCGGGACCGTCGATAAGAACACTGAAGCTTTCTTT. As protein: CATSPIPPGTVDKNTEAFF.

The chain recombines TRBV6-1 with TRBJ2-5, with TRBD2 matching 10 bases. The V gene end was trimmed by 6 bases and the J gene end by 11 bases; junction bases not matched to a gene: 15. The CDR3 is made up of 15 amino acids. CDR1 is MNHNS and CDR2 is SASEGT in the germline V gene. The CDR3 nucleotides read TGTGCCAGCAGGATTCTAGCGGGAGACCCCTACGGGCAGTACTTC. Translation: CASRILAGDPYGQYF.

This clonotype has only a few counts. Here the CDR3 DNA reads TGTGCCAGCAGCTCCTCAGGGGCAGGGGGCCACGAGCAGTACTTC. It translates to CASSSSGAGGHEQYF. The chain couples TRBV28 to TRBJ2-4; 8 bases are shared with TRBD1. TRBJ2-7 matches the DNA end more closely, so the J call is doubtful. The CDR3 is 15 amino acids. Per germline, CDR1 MDHEN and CDR2 SYDVKM.

CDR3 sequence: CASTIRLAGKYKETQYF. DNA of the CDR3: TGCGCCAGCACCATAAGACTAGCGGGGAAGTATAAAGAGACCCAGTACTTC. The V gene is TRBV5-1, the J gene TRBJ2-7; 11 bases align to TRBD2. The J call could be wrong; TRBJ2-5 is a better fit for the DNA end. Germline V gives CDR1 SGHRS, CDR2 YFSETQ. This CDR3 is built from 17 residues.